Below, 17 T cell receptor beta chains from the same sample are listed, as sequenced in a study of T cells after somatic rescue of genetic block (dated by TCRdb to 2020 to 2022). The method was the immunoSEQ multiplex PCR assay. As stored in TCRdb, this immuneACCESS dataset retains in-frame rearrangements with V and J assigned. A fraction of the clones does not appear; measured against another copy, unresolved V genes explain less than half of the discrepancy, and the remainder lacks a known reason. In all, the sample holds approximately 110,000 clones, and about 89% of those were seen once. The ten largest account for 1.4% of the sample. Material: peripheral blood mononuclear cells (PBMCs). The receptors shown here come from a woman between 18 and 30 years old.

V is TRBV9 and J is TRBJ2-5; 14 bases agree with TRBD2. J gave up 4 bases and V 4 bases, and 12 bases lay outside the gene matches. The CDR3 is made up of 18 amino acids. Germline CDR1 SGDLS, CDR2 YYNGEE. As DNA, the CDR3 is TGTGCCAGCAGCTCGAAGACTAGCGGGGGGGCCGGGGCAGAGACCCAGTACTTC. This translates into CASSSKTSGGAGAETQYF.

This rearrangement joins TRBV11-2 to TRBJ2-5, with 9 bases that match TRBD2. CDR3 length: 16 amino acids. The V and J ends lost 3 bases and 8 bases, in that order; junction bases with no gene match: 13. The germline CDR1 and CDR2 sequences are SGHAT and FQNNGV. CDR3 sequence: CASSFFSLAGSSTQYF. The CDR3 region has the DNA TGTGCCAGCAGCTTCTTTTCACTAGCGGGTTCCTCAACCCAGTACTTC.

The genes are TRBV20-1 and TRBJ1-1; D is possibly TRBD1 (5 bases). Germline-derived CDR1 and CDR2 are DFQATT and SNEGSKA (reference sequence). The CDR3 is made up of 11 amino acids. The V end lost 4 bases, the J end lost 7 bases, and 10 bases lay between the germline ends. The CDR3 region is CSATFGGEAFF. The CDR3 DNA reads TGCAGTGCTACATTCGGGGGTGAAGCTTTCTTT.

This clone was detected only once. V and J are TRBV5-1 and TRBJ1-5; D is unclear. This CDR3 has 15 amino acids. Germline V gene sequence: CDR1 SGHRS, CDR2 YFSETQ. V was trimmed by 0 bases and J by 0 bases, leaving 7 bases between them. Here the CDR3 reads CASSLVGNSNQPQHF. The CDR3 nucleotides read TGCGCCAGCAGCTTGGTGGGGAATAGCAATCAGCCCCAGCATTTT.

The chain links TRBV7-3 to TRBJ1-2; weak D call: TRBD1 (5 bases). In germline, CDR1 is SGHTA, CDR2 FQGTGA. Trimming cost V 1 base and J 6 bases, with 9 bases left between them. CDR3 length equals 13 residues. In nucleotides, the CDR3 is TGTGCCAGCAGCTTAAGTCAGGGAGATGGCTACACCTTC. The encoded protein is CASSLSQGDGYTF.

The CDR3 DNA reads as TGTGCCAGCAGCTTAACTTCGCGGATCAATGAGCAGTTCTTC. This gives the protein CASSLTSRINEQFF. The chain recombines TRBV7-3 with TRBJ2-1; D is undetermined. V lost 0 bases and J lost 6, with 9 bases in between. The germline gives CDR1 SGHTA, CDR2 FQGTGA. There are 14 residues in the CDR3.

The genes are TRBV19 and TRBJ1-5; tentatively, D is TRBD1 (5 bases). Per germline, CDR1 LNHDA and CDR2 SQIVND (reference sequence). Trimming left V 6 bases short and J 0 bases short, with 12 bases between. CDR3 length: 15 amino acids. The CDR3 DNA sequence: TGTGCCAGTAGACCCGGGACGTCTAGCAATCAGCCCCAGCATTTT. This sequence encodes CASRPGTSSNQPQHF.

V usage is TRBV5-4 and J usage is TRBJ1-1; 8 bases map to TRBD1. The CDR3 is 14 residues long. The germline V gene has CDR1 SGHNT and CDR2 YYREEE (reference sequence). V lost 3 bases and J lost 4; bases outside the gene matches: 5. CDR3 sequence: CASSSGQGGTEAFF. In DNA, the CDR3 is TGTGCCAGCAGCTCCGGACAGGGAGGCACTGAAGCTTTCTTT.

CDR3 loop: CASTLGPGDEQYF. The CDR3 region has the DNA TGTGCCAGTACCTTAGGCCCGGGAGACGAGCAGTACTTC. V gene TRBV19 combines with J gene TRBJ2-7; TRBD2 is a possible D gene (6 bases). Germline V lookup: CDR1 LNHDA, CDR2 SQIVND (reference sequence). V was shortened by 7 bases and J by 5 bases, with 15 bases between the two germline ends. CDR3 size: 13 residues.

This chain uses TRBV30 with TRBJ1-6; D remains ambiguous. The CDR3 loop spans 11 amino acids. Germline V CDR1 and CDR2: GTSNPN, SVGIG (reference sequence). Trimming removed 5 bases from V and 11 bases from J, with 10 bases in between. The CDR3 DNA reads as TGTGCCTGGGACAATGATACACCCCTCCACTTT. Its protein product is CAWDNDTPLHF.

This chain joins TRBV6-1 and TRBJ2-7, with TRBD2 matching over 10 bases. The CDR3 extends over 15 amino acids. The V gene end was trimmed by 6 bases and the J gene end by 2 bases; junction bases not matched to a gene: 7. Germline V gene data show CDR1 as MNHNS and CDR2 as SASEGT. CDR3 sequence: CASRDLGTSAYEQYF. CDR3 sequence (DNA): TGTGCCAGCAGAGACCTCGGGACTAGCGCCTACGAGCAGTACTTC.

The chain has TRBV6-5 and TRBJ2-1; 9 bases are a match to TRBD2. Germline trimming cut 6 bases from V and 0 bases from J; bases unmatched to any gene: 3. This CDR3 comprises 15 residues. In germline, CDR1 is MNHEY, CDR2 SVGAGI. The chain's CDR3 is CASSRSGSSYNEQFF. The CDR3 DNA reads TGTGCCAGCAGCCGTAGCGGGAGCTCCTACAATGAGCAGTTCTTC.

The V call is TRBV10-3, the J call TRBJ1-2; 7 nucleotides line up with TRBD1. The junction had 4 bases not matched to a gene; V was cut back by 5 bases and J by 4 bases. The CDR3 totals 13 residues. Per the germline V gene, CDR1 is ENHRY and CDR2 is SYGVKD. The CDR3 bases are TGTGCCATCAGTTATCGGGACAGCTATGGCTACACCTTC. The encoded protein is CAISYRDSYGYTF.

The rearrangement uses TRBV19 and TRBJ1-3; D remains ambiguous. V was cut by 7 bases and J by 2 bases, with 9 bases left in between. This CDR3 is 13 amino acids long. Germline V gene sequence: CDR1 LNHDA, CDR2 SQIVND (reference sequence). Here the CDR3 reads CASTRTAGNTIYF. In DNA, the CDR3 is TGTGCCAGTACTAGGACGGCTGGAAACACCATATATTTT.

The chain joins TRBV7-2 to TRBJ1-5, with 9 bases matching TRBD1. The CDR3 totals 17 residues. V gave up 5 bases and J gave up 6 bases; unmatched junction bases: 14. The germline CDR1 and CDR2 sequences are SGHTA and FQGNSA. CDR3 in amino acids: CASSLTPGQGFPQPQHF. The CDR3 nucleotides read TGTGCCAGCAGCCTCACACCGGGACAGGGATTCCCTCAGCCCCAGCATTTT. Drawing the rest from reference TRBV7-2 and TRBJ1-5, the complete variable domain is GAGVSQSPSNKVTEKGKDVELRCDPISGHTALYWYRQSLGQGLEFLIYFQGNSAPDKSGLPSDRFSAERTGGSVSTLTIQRTQQEDSAVYLCASSLTPGQGFPQPQHFGDGTRLSIL.

V and J are TRBV6-4 and TRBJ2-1; perhaps TRBD2 as D (6 bases). The length of the CDR3 is 16 residues. Germline-derived CDR1 and CDR2 are MRHNA and SNTAGT. Trimming stripped 0 bases from V and 2 bases from J, with 11 bases between. CDR3 in amino acids: CASSDSGAGTYNEQFF. The CDR3 bases are TGTGCCAGCAGTGACTCCGGGGCGGGGACCTACAATGAGCAGTTCTTC.

The J gene is TRBJ2-5, the V gene TRBV2; a possible D gene is TRBD1 (8 bases). This CDR3 has 14 residues. CDR1 is SNHLY, CDR2 FYNNEI, per germline. Between the trimmed V and J ends, which lost 7 bases and 5 bases, there was a span of 17 bases. The CDR3 bases are TGTGCCAGCAACCTCAGGGGGCGGGGGGAGACCCAGTACTTC. Translated, it gives CASNLRGRGETQYF.